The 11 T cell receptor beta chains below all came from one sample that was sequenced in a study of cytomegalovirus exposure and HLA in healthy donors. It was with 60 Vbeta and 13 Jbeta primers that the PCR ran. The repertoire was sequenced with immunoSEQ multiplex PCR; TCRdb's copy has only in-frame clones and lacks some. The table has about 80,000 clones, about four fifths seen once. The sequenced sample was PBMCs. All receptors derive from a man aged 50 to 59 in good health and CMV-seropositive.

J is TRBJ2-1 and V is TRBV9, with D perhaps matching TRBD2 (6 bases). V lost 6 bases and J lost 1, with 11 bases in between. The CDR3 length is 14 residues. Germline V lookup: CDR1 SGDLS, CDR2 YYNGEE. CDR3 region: CASTLRESYNEQFF. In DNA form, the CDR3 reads TGTGCCAGCACCCTACGGGAGTCCTACAATGAGCAGTTCTTC.

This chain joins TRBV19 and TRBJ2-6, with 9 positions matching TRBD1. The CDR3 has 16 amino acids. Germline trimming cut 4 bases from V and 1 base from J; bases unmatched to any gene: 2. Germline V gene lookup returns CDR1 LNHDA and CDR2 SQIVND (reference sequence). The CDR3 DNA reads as TGTGCCAGTAGTAGGGACAGGGAATCTGGGGCCAACGTCCTGACTTTC. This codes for CASSRDRESGANVLTF.

CDR3 in amino acids: CASSEQPEGGYTF. CDR3 nucleotides: TGTGCCAGCAGTGAACAGCCGGAGGGGGGCTACACCTTC. The chain employs TRBV2 and TRBJ1-2; D is possibly TRBD1 (5 bases). This CDR3 is 13 amino acids long. Per germline, CDR1 SNHLY and CDR2 FYNNEI. Trimming left V 2 bases short and J 8 bases short, with 12 bases between.

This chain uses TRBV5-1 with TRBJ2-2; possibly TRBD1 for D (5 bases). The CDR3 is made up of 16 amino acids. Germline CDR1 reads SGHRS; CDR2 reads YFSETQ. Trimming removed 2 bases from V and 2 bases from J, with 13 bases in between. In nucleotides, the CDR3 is TGCGCCAGCAGCTTCTTTGGGGCGGATAACACCGGGGAGCTGTTTTTT. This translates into CASSFFGADNTGELFF.

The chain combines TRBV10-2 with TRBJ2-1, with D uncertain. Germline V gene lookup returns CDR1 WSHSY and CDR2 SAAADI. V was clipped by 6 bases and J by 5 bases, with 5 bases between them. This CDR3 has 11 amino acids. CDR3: CASSKNNEQFF. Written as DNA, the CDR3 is TGCGCCAGCAGCAAAAACAATGAGCAGTTCTTC.

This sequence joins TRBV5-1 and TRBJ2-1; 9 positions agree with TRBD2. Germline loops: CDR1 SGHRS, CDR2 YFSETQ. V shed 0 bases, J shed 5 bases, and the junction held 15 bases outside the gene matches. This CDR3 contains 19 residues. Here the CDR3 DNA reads TGCGCCAGCAGCTTGGATACTGTAGCGGGAGCGGTTTCTGACAATGAGCAGTTCTTC. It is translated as CASSLDTVAGAVSDNEQFF.

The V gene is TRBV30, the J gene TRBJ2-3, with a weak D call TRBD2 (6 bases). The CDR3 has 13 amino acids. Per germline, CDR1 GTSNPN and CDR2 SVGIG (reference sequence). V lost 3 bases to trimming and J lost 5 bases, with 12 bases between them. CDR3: CAWSWGGEDTQYF. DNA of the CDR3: TGTGCCTGGAGCTGGGGAGGAGAAGATACGCAGTATTTT.

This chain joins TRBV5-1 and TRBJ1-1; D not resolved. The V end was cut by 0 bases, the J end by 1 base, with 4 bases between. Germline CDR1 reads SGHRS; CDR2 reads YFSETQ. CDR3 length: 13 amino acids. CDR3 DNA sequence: TGCGCCAGCAGCTTGGACAGGAACACTGAAGCTTTCTTT. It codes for CASSLDRNTEAFF.

The CDR3 is CASSPRGQGKNEQYF. The CDR3 nucleotides are TGTGCCAGCTCACCCCGGGGACAGGGGAAAAACGAGCAGTACTTC. The chain carries TRBV18 and TRBJ2-7, with 10 bases fitting TRBD1. This CDR3 has 15 amino acids. Germline loops: CDR1 KGHSH, CDR2 LQKENI. V lost 3 bases, J lost 5 bases, and 7 bases stayed unmatched.

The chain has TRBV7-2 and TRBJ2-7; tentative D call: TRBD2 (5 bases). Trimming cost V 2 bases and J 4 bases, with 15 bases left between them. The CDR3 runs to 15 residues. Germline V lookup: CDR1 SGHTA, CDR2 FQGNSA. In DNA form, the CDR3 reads TGTGCCAGCAGCTTAAGAGGTACGGAGGCATACGAGCAGTACTTC. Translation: CASSLRGTEAYEQYF.

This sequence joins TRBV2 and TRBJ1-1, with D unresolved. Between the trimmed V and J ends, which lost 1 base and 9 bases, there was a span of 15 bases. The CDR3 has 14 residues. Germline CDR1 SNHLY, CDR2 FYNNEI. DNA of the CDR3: TGTGCCAGCAGTGAAGGGGAGACAAGGCCTCAAGCTTTCTTT. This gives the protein CASSEGETRPQAFF.